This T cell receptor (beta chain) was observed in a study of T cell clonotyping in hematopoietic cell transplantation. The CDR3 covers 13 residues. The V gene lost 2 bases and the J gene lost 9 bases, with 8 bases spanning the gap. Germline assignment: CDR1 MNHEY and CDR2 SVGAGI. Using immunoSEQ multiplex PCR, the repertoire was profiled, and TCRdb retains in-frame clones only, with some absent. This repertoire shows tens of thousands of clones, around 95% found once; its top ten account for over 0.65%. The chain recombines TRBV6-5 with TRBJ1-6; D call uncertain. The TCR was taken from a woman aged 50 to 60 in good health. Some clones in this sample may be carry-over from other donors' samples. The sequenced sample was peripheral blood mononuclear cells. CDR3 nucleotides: TGTGCCAGCAGTTACGACTTTTCTTCACCCCTCCACTTT. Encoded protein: CASSYDFSSPLHF.